Shown below are 15 T cell receptor beta chains from a single sample sequenced in a study of monozygotic twins with inflammatory bowel disease. For each CDR3 protein, TCRdb gives one entry from its re-call of the 5' RACE reads, without DNA. This sample's clone table lists about 380,000 distinct CDR3 sequences. The sample taken for sequencing was blood. The receptor set was obtained from a human donor with ulcerative colitis or Crohn's disease, or a healthy co-twin of an affected twin (not recorded which).

This sequence joins TRBV20-1 and TRBJ1-4; TCRdb calls TRBD1, which cannot be checked without DNA. Germline-derived CDR1 and CDR2 are DFQATT and SNEGSKA (reference sequence). This CDR3 spans 17 amino acids. CDR3 protein: CSALGETSRGRPEKLFF.

The CDR3 protein is CASLGGAKETQYF. This rearrangement joins TRBV12-3 or TRBV12-4 to TRBJ2-5; with no DNA, the TCRdb D assignment of TRBD1 cannot be verified. The CDR3 sequence is 13 residues long.

The chain uses TRBV5-4 and TRBJ2-5; TCRdb indicates TRBD2, and absent DNA this call remains unverified. Germline assignment: CDR1 SGHNT and CDR2 YYREEE (reference sequence). The CDR3 contains 16 residues. The CDR3: CASSFRGTGYSETQYF.

CDR3 sequence reads: CATSRGTGSSYEQYF. The chain uses TRBV15 and TRBJ2-7; lacking DNA, the TRBD1 call made by TCRdb goes unchecked. Germline loops: CDR1 LNHNV, CDR2 YYDKDF (reference sequence). CDR3 size: 15 residues.

The V call is TRBV4-2, the J call TRBJ2-1; with no DNA, the TCRdb D assignment of TRBD2 cannot be verified. This CDR3 has 12 residues. Germline lookup yields CDR1 LGHNA and CDR2 YNFKEQ. The CDR3 loop reads CASSYRRAEQFF.

This chain links TRBV20-1 with TRBJ1-5; the TCRdb D gene call, TRBD1, has no DNA to confirm it. The CDR3 contains 17 residues. From germline, CDR1 is DFQATT and CDR2 SNEGSKA (reference sequence). CDR3 amino acids: CSARPWTGGDGNQPQHF.

The V call is TRBV7-6, the J call TRBJ1-2; TCRdb selects TRBD1, and the lack of DNA leaves this call unchecked. The CDR3 extends over 16 amino acids. Germline-derived CDR1 and CDR2 are SGHVS and FNYEAQ. This CDR3 is CASSYDAGGEDYGYTF.

The rearrangement uses TRBV5-1 and TRBJ1-1. Germline CDR1 and CDR2: SGHRS and YFSETQ. CDR3 length: 11 amino acids. The chain's CDR3 is CASSLTTEAFF.

This rearrangement joins TRBV5-1 to TRBJ2-2; TCRdb selects TRBD1, and the lack of DNA leaves this call unchecked. Germline values: CDR1 SGHRS, CDR2 YFSETQ. The CDR3 runs to 16 residues. The CDR3 protein is CASTPRQVENTGELFF.

The rearrangement joins TRBV6-1 to TRBJ2-3; the D gene TCRdb calls, TRBD2, cannot be checked with no DNA. The CDR3 sequence is 14 residues long. Germline values: CDR1 MNHNS, CDR2 SASEGT. CDR3 protein: CASNLAGAEDTQYF.

The chain joins TRBV6-2 or TRBV6-3 to TRBJ2-5; TCRdb proposes TRBD2, but this gene call is untestable without DNA. The germline V gene encodes CDR1 MNHEY and CDR2 SVGEGT. The CDR3 is 15 residues long. CDR3 sequence: CASRTIWGGQETQYF.

This chain links TRBV5-4 with TRBJ2-3. From germline, CDR1 is SGHNT and CDR2 YYREEE (reference sequence). CDR3 size: 13 residues. CDR3 sequence: CASSFLEPDTQYF.

This chain joins TRBV4-3 and TRBJ2-1. The CDR3 is 16 amino acids. Per germline, CDR1 LGHNA and CDR2 YSLEER. CDR3 in amino acids: CASSHIHGRGGNEQFF.

The chain joins TRBV11-2 to TRBJ1-4. Germline CDR1 and CDR2: SGHAT and FQNNGV. This CDR3 is built from 14 residues. The CDR3 region is CASSLSSTNEKLFF.

The chain is built from TRBV5-1 and TRBJ1-1. This CDR3 is 13 amino acids long. Per germline, CDR1 SGHRS and CDR2 YFSETQ. The CDR3 loop is CASSFNGEGEAFF.